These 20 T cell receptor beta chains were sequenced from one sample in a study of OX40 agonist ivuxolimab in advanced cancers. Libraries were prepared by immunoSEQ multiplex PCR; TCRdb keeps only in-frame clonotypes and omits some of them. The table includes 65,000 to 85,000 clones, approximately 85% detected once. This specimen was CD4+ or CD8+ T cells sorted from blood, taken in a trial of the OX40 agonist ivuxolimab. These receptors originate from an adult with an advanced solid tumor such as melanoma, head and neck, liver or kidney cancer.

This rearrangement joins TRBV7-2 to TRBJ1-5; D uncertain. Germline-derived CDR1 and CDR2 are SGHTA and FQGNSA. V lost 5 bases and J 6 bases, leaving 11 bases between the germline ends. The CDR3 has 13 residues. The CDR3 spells CASSLIDGQPQHF. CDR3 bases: TGTGCCAGCAGCCTTATTGACGGTCAGCCCCAGCATTTT.

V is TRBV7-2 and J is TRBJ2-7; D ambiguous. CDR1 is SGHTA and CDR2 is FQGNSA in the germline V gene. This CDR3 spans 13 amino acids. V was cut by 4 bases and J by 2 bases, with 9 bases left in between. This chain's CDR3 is CASSSDGTYEQYF. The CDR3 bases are TGTGCCAGCAGCTCGGACGGCACCTACGAGCAGTACTTC.

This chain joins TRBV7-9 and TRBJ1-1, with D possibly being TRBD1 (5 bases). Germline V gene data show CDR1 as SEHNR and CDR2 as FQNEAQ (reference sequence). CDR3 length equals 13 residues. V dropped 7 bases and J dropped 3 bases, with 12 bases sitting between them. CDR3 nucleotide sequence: TGTGCCAGCACACACAGAGGGGACACTGAAGCTTTCTTT. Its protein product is CASTHRGDTEAFF.

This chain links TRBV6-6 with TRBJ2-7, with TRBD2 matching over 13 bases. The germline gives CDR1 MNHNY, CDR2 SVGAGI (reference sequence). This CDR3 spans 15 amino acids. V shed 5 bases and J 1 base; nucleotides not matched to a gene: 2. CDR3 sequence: CASSGGLAGSYEQYF. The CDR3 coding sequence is TGTGCCAGCAGTGGGGGACTAGCGGGGTCCTACGAGCAGTACTTC.

CDR3 sequence reads: CASSQDVHGRGDSPLHF. CDR3 nucleotides: TGCGCCAGCAGCCAAGATGTTCACGGCAGGGGTGATTCACCCCTCCACTTT. The genes are TRBV4-3 and TRBJ1-6, with D perhaps matching TRBD1 (6 bases). The germline V gene has CDR1 LGHNA and CDR2 YSLEER. This CDR3 is 17 amino acids long. The V gene lost 0 bases and the J gene lost 8 bases, with 17 bases spanning the gap.

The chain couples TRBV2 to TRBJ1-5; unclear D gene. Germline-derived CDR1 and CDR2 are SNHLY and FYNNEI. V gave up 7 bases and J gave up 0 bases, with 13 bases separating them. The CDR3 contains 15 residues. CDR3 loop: CASKRAENSNQPQHF. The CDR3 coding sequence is TGTGCCAGCAAACGGGCAGAAAATAGCAATCAGCCCCAGCATTTT.

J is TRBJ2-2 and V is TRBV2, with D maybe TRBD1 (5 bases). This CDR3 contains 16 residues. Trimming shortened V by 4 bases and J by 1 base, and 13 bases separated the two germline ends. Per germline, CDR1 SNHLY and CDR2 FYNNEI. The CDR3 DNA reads TGTGCCAGCAGTGTAACCGTCACAGGGAACACCGGGGAGCTGTTTTTT. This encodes CASSVTVTGNTGELFF.

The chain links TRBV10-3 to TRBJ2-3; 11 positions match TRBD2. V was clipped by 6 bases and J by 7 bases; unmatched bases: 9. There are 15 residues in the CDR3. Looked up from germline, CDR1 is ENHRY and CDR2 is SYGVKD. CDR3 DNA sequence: TGTGCCATCAGGGGTAGCGGGGGGGCCTTGAATACGCAGTATTTT. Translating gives CAIRGSGGALNTQYF.

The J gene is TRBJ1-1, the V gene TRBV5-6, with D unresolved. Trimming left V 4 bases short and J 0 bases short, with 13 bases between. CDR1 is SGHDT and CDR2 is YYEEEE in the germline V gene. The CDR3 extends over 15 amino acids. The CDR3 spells CASSANGLMNTEAFF. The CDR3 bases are TGTGCCAGCAGCGCCAACGGGCTAATGAACACTGAAGCTTTCTTT.

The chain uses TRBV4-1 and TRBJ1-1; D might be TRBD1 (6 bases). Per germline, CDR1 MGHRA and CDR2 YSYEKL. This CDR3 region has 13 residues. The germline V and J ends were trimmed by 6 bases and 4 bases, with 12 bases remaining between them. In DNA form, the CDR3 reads TGCGCCAGCAGTCCCCCGGGGGCCACTGAAGCTTTCTTT. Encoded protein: CASSPPGATEAFF.

CDR3: CASSFSTATGNEQFF. The CDR3 bases are TGTGCCAGCAGCTTTAGTACCGCGACAGGGAATGAGCAGTTCTTC. The rearrangement joins TRBV11-2 to TRBJ2-1; 7 positions agree with TRBD1. V shed 3 bases and J 7 bases; nucleotides not matched to a gene: 9. The CDR3 totals 15 residues. The germline V gene has CDR1 SGHAT and CDR2 FQNNGV.

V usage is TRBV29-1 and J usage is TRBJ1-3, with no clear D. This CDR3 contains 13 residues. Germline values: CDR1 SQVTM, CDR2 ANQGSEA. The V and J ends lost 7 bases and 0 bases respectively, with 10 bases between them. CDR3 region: CSGQAVSGNTIYF. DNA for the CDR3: TGCAGCGGGCAGGCCGTCTCTGGAAACACCATATATTTT.

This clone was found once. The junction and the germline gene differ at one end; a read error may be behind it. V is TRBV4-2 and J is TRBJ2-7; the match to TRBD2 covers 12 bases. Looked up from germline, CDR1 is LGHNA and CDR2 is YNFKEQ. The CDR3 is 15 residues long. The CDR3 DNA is TGTGCCAGCAGCAAAGATTCTAGCGGGGGGGCCGGGCAGTACTTC. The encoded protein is CASSKDSSGGAGQYF.

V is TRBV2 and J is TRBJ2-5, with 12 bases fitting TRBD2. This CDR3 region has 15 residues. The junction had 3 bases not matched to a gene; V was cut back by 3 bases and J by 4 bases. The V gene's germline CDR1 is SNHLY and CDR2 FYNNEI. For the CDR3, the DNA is TGTGCCAGCAGTGAGACTAGCGGGGGAGCAGAGACCCAGTACTTC. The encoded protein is CASSETSGGAETQYF.

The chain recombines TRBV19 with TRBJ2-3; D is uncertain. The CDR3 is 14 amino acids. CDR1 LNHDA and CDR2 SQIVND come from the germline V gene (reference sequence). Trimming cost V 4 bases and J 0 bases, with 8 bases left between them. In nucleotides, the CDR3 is TGTGCCAGTAGTAGAACGGCTAGCACAGATACGCAGTATTTT. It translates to CASSRTASTDTQYF.

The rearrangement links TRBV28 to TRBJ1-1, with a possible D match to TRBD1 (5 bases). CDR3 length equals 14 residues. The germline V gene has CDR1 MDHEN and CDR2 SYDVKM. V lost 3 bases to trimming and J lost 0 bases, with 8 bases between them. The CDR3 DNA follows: TGTGCCAGCAGTTTTATAGGGGTGAACACTGAAGCTTTCTTT. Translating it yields CASSFIGVNTEAFF.

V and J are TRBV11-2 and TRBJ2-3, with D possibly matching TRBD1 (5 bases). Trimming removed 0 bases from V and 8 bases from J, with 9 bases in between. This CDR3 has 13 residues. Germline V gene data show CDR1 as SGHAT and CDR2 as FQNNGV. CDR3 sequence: CASSLEGLGTQYF. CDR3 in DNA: TGTGCCAGCAGCTTAGAGGGGCTAGGTACGCAGTATTTT.

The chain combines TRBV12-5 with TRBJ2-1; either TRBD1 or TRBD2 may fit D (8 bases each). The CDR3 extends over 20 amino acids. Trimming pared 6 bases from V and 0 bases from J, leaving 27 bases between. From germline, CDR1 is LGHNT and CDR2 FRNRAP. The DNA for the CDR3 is TGTGCTAGTGGCCGGGCAGGGGGCACGGGGGGGGCCCACTCCTACAATGAGCAGTTCTTC. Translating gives CASGRAGGTGGAHSYNEQFF.

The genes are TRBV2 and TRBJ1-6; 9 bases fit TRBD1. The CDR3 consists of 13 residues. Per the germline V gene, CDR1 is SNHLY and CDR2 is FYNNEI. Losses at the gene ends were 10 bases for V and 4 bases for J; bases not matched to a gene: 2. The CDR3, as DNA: TGTGCCACCGGACAGGGGTATAATTCACCCCTCCACTTT. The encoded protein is CATGQGYNSPLHF.

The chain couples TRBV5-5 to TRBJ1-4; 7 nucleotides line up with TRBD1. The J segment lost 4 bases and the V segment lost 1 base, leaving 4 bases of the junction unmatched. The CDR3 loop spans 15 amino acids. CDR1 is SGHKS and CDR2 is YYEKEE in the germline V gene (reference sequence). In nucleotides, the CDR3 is TGTGCCAGCAGCTTGAGTCCAGGGGGTAATGAAAAACTGTTTTTT. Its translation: CASSLSPGGNEKLFF.